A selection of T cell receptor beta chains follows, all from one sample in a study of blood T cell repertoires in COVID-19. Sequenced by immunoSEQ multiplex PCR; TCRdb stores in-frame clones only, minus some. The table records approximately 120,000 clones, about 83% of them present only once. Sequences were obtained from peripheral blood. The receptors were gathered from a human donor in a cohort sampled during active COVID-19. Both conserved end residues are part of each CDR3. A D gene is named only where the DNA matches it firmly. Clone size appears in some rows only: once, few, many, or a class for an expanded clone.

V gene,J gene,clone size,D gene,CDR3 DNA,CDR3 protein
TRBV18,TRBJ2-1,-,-,TGTGCCAGCTCTCAACTTCGCGCTTCCTACAATGAGCAGTTCTTC,CASSQLRASYNEQFF
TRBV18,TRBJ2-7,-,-,TGTGCCAGCTCACCGAACCCTAGGACGGTGGGGCGAGAGCAGTACTTC,CASSPNPRTVGREQYF
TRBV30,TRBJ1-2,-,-,TGTGCCTGGAGTCCGACAGGTCCCCTGGGTTATGGCTACACCTTC,CAWSPTGPLGYGYTF
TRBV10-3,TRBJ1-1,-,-,TGTGCCATCAGTGACCACTCCCGGACATCGAACACTGAAGCTTTCTTT,CAISDHSRTSNTEAFF
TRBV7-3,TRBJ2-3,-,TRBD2,TGTGCCAGCAGCTTCCTCGGGCGGGAGGGCTGGTCAGATACGCAGTATTTT,CASSFLGREGWSDTQYF
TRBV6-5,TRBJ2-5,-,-,TGTGCCAGCAGTCAGAAGACACACCAAGAGACCCAGTACTTC,CASSQKTHQETQYF
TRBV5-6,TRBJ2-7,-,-,TGTGCCAGCAGCTTGATCTCCCTTGATAGGCAGTACTTC,CASSLISLDRQYF
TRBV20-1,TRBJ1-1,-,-,TGCAGTGCCAGGCAGGGAACTGAAGCTTTCTTT,CSARQGTEAFF
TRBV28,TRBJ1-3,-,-,TGTGCCAGCTTAAACTCTGGAAACACCATATATTTT,CASLNSGNTIYF
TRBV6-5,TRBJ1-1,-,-,TGTGCCAGCAGTTACGGAGGGGGGGGGACTGAAGCTTTCTTT,CASSYGGGGTEAFF
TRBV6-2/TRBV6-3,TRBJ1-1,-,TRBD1,TGTGCCAGCAGCGACCGGACAGGGGATACTATGAACACTGAAGCTTTCTTT,CASSDRTGDTMNTEAFF
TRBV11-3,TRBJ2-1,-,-,TGTGCCAGCAGCGGGGGGCGGGAGATGTACAATGAGCAGTTCTTC,CASSGGREMYNEQFF
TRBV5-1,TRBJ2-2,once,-,TGCGCCAGCAGCGGAACCTTAGGGAGCACCGGGGAGCTGTTTTTT,CASSGTLGSTGELFF
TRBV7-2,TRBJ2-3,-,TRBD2,TGTGCCAGCAGAGAAGTAGCGGGAGTGCTAGATACGCAGTATTTT,CASREVAGVLDTQYF
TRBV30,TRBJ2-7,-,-,TGTGCCTGGAGTCCCCGGGGCTCCTACGAGCAGTACTTC,CAWSPRGSYEQYF
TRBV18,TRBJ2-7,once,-,TGTGCCAGCTCACCTAAGGGAATTGGAGGGAACGAGCAGTACTTC,CASSPKGIGGNEQYF
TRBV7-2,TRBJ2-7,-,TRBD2,TGTGCCAGCAGCTTAGCGCTTAGCGGGAGGGCAGCCTACGAGCAGTACTTC,CASSLALSGRAAYEQYF
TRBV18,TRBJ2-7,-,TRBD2,TGTGCCAGCTCACCCGGACTAGCGGACTACGAGCAGTACTTC,CASSPGLADYEQYF
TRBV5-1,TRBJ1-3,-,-,TGCGCCAGCAGCCTGGGGATTGGCGGGAACACCATATATTTT,CASSLGIGGNTIYF
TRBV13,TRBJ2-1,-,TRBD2,TGTGCCAGCACTAGGCGGGAGGGCCACCTATACAATGAGCAGTTCTTC,CASTRREGHLYNEQFF
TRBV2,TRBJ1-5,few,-,TGTGCCAGCAGTTCGGGGTCCTCCAATCAGCCCCAGCATTTT,CASSSGSSNQPQHF
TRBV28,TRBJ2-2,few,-,TGTGCCAGCGGGACACTGGGCAGGGAGCTGTTTTTT,CASGTLGRELFF
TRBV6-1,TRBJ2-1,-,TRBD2,TGTGCCAGCAGTGATACTAGCGGGCGGGCCCACAATGAGCAGTTCTTC,CASSDTSGRAHNEQFF
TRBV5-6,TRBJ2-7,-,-,TGTGCCAGCAGCTTGGCAGGGGAGTACTACGAGCAGTACTTC,CASSLAGEYYEQYF
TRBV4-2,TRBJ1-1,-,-,TGTGCCAGCAGCCCCGAGGGGGGGTGGGACACTGAAGCTTTCTTT,CASSPEGGWDTEAFF
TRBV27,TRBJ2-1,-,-,TGTGCCAGCAGTTTGGCGGGGAGGGGGGGTGAGCAGTTCTTC,CASSLAGRGGEQFF
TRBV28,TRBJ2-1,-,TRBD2,TGTGCCAGCAGTAATGGGGCTAGCGGGAGCAATGAGCAGTTCTTC,CASSNGASGSNEQFF
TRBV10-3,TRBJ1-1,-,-,TGTGCCATCAGCCAAACGCGACAGCTGAACACTGAAGCTTTCTTT,CAISQTRQLNTEAFF
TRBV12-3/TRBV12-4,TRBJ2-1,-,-,TGTGCCAGCAGTTTCGGTCCACCTCAGGGGCAGTTCTTC,CASSFGPPQGQFF